This T cell receptor beta chain derives from a study of blood T cell repertoires in COVID-19. For the study at large: Sites across the United States, Italy and Spain contributed samples from acute and convalescent COVID-19.

Generated by immunoSEQ multiplex PCR, the TCRdb table keeps only in-frame clones and is missing some. The repertoire holds about 270,000 clones, with around 90% as singletons. Researchers sorted participants into cohorts using their self-reported clinical history. Sequenced material: PBMCs or T cells enriched from blood (not recorded which). The receptor was isolated from a man aged 40-49 years who had been exposed to COVID-19.

The CDR3 loop is CASSLLGQGGGYTF. The CDR3, as DNA: TGTGCCAGCAGTTTACTTGGACAGGGTGGTGGCTACACCTTC. The rearrangement joins TRBV27 to TRBJ1-2, with 8 bases that match TRBD1. With 2 bases clipped from V and 7 bases from J, the junction kept 6 bases outside the gene matches. Germline V gives CDR1 MNHEY, CDR2 SMNVEV (reference sequence). CDR3 length: 14 amino acids.